The text below deals with one T cell receptor beta chain. The antigen it recognizes is unknown. Base qualities were left out, and no much larger clone turns up one base away. Libraries were prepared through 5' RACE. Sequencing instrument: Illumina HiSeq 2000. Template switching added a universal primer binding site, and the final cDNA carried a unique molecular identifier that allowed TCR cDNA molecules to be counted accurately. Specific primers in the conserved constant-segment region were used to synthesize first-strand cDNA for the TCR alpha and beta chains. To control for contamination, every cDNA library carried two barcodes: a SMART-Mk sample barcode plus Illumina barcodes. TruSeq adapter sequences along with Illumina sample barcodes were introduced in two successive PCR steps. The TCR alpha and beta cDNA libraries were sequenced on the Illumina HiSeq platform using custom primers. The published analysis was carried out like this. MiGEC was used to process raw reads and extract unique molecular identifiers, and MiXCR was used to find CDR3 positions. For each individual, recombination models were inferred using an EM algorithm with the repgenHMM and IGoR tools. The tcR package in R was used for shared clonotype analysis, with sharing normalized by the product of cloneset sizes. Out-of-frame nonproductive sequences were analyzed to study raw recombination free of thymic and clonal selection effects. TCRdb took the public reads, trimmed them with fastp at Q25, ran MiXCR for clone calling and kept in-frame beta chains. Here each entry gathers all rows of one CDR3 protein and keeps the most common genes and DNA. None of the V and J calls come from the authors' own analysis; TCRdb made them. Within this sample are about 250,000 distinct CDR3 sequences, with approximately 8.3% of them counted one time only. 2.5% to 3.5% of the sample is taken by the ten largest.

This record belongs to a study of identical twins (TCRdb year 2016). Regarding the complete study: TCR alpha and beta repertoires from monozygotic twins, unrelated adults of various ages and cord blood were deep-sequenced to test whether fetal clonotypes persist. Replicate twin experiments were performed at different times using different library preparation protocols to rule out contamination. The paper as a whole reports these results and caveats: Out-of-frame TCR alpha sharing in monozygotic twins was systematically underestimated by recombination models, whereas sharing between unrelated individuals was in agreement with the recombination models. Abundant cord blood beta clonotypes carried fewer insertions; young adult naive repertoires showed a weaker similar trend, while memory repertoires showed none. Compared with coincidental sharing between unrelated individuals, out-of-frame TCR alpha sequences shared between twins had an excess of sequences with low generation probability. A weaker excess of twin sharing was found in beta out-of-frame sequences because the signal-to-noise ratio was lowered by fewer shared sequences. Conclusions relied on cross-sectional statistical analysis, since the same donors could not be followed over many years. Invariant T cells such as MAIT and iNKT could partly confound zero-insertion analyses, although diverse VJ usage argued against such confounding for most clonotypes.

Every donor in the study was a healthy Caucasian. Three pairs of female monozygotic twins, all aged roughly 18 to 29 years, made up the twin cohort. Positive isolation kits from Invitrogen were used to isolate CD4+ and CD8+ T cell populations. The CDR3, cysteine through phenylalanine, is 12 amino acids long. Here the CDR3 DNA is all that survives: 36 bases in frame from base 1. V loses 2 bases, J loses 12 bases, and the germline ends lie 13 bases apart. The same sample was also studied in work on yellow fever vaccine responses in identical twins. The second paper further reports: The authors reported that the T cell response to vaccination in identical twins appeared partly convergent and partly personalized. In the study, vaccine-responding T cell clones were precisely tracked in identical twins.

The rearrangement combines TRBV12-3 or TRBV12-4 with TRBJ1-1; TRBD1 might be the D gene, on 5 matching bases. This receptor was taken from a woman under 30 in good health. Sequencing was done on a sample of CD8+ T cells sorted from blood. CDR3 protein: CASSLRAKGTFF. The nucleotide sequence is TGTGCCAGCAGTTTAAGGGCTAAGGGGACTTTCTTT.